The clone carrying this T cell receptor beta chain was seen a single time. The data stem from a study of control samples from healthy donors and cancer patients. The V and J ends lost 1 base and 7 bases respectively, with 17 bases between them. CDR1 and CDR2 from the germline V gene are SGHAT and FQNNGV. This CDR3 is built from 16 residues. Sequencing was performed with immunoSEQ multiplex PCR; in TCRdb, only in-frame clones are kept and a portion is missing. The sample has about 94,000 clones, about nine tenths seen once. J is TRBJ2-1 and V is TRBV11-2; D gene uncertain. Sequencing input: blood. The origin of this receptor is a woman between 18 and 29 years old in good health. In DNA form, the CDR3 reads TGTGCCAGCAGCTTAGCTCAGGTCTCATACGGGAATGAGCAGTTCTTC. Amino acids: CASSLAQVSYGNEQFF.